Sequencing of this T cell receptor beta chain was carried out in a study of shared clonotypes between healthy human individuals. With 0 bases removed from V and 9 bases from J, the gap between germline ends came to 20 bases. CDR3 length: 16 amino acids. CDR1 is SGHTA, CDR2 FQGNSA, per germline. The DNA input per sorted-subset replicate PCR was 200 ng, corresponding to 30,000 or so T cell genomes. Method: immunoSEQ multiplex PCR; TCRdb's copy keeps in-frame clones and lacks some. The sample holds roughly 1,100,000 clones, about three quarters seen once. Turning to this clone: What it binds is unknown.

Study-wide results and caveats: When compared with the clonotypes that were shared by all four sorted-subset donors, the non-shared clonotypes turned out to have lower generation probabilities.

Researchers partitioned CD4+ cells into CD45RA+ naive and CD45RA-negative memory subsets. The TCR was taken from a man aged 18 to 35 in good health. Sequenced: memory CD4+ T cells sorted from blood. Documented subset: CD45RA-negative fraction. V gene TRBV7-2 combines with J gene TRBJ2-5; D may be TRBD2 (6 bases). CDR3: CASSLASSSEKRPQYF. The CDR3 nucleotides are TGTGCCAGCAGCTTAGCGTCCTCTAGCGAGAAGAGACCCCAGTACTTC. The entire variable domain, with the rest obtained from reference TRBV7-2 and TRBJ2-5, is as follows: GAGVSQSPSNKVTEKGKDVELRCDPISGHTALYWYRQSLGQGLEFLIYFQGNSAPDKSGLPSDRFSAERTGGSVSTLTIQRTQQEDSAVYLCASSLASSSEKRPQYFGPGTRLLVL.